The entry that follows covers one TCR beta chain sequence. Its matching antigen is unknown. This entry is derived from a study of cytomegalovirus exposure and HLA in healthy donors. Study-level results: The productive fraction for most TCR beta V segments was about 87% or about 30% in an earlier analysis. Accurate prediction of most subjects' HLA-A and HLA-B alleles from TCR beta sequences was reported. Some V segments could not be told apart, so they were left out, TRBV6-2 and TRBV6-3 among them.

Primers: 60 Vbeta forward and 13 Jbeta reverse. This table comes from immunoSEQ multiplex PCR, and its TCRdb copy is limited to in-frame clones, with some not included. The table lists more than 65,000 clones. The CDR3 spans 14 residues. The V gene's germline CDR1 is GTSNPN and CDR2 SVGIG (reference sequence). The V and J ends lost 3 bases and 0 bases respectively, with 9 bases between them. Material for sequencing was PBMCs. The TCR was taken from a middle-aged man in good health and CMV-seronegative. The chain carries TRBV30 and TRBJ2-1; no reliable D call. As DNA, the CDR3 is TGTGCCTGGAGCCGACTCAGCTCCTACAATGAGCAGTTCTTC. Protein sequence: CAWSRLSSYNEQFF.